This TCR beta chain emerged from a study of T cell responses to AZD1222 COVID-19 vaccine. Analyses pooled second doses at about 4 or about 12 weeks. The study, taken as a whole, reports: An increase in Spike-specific TCR breadth and depth was observed after two AZD1222 doses. Most donors were white British and more were female, and clonal diversity was possibly underestimated.

Here immunoSEQ multiplex PCR was the method, and the copy in TCRdb shows in-frame clones only, minus some. The sample lists approximately 75,000 clones; roughly nine tenths were seen once. The CDR3 is 15 amino acids. The germline V gene has CDR1 ENHRY and CDR2 SYGVKD. V shed 6 bases, J shed 6 bases, and the junction held 8 bases outside the gene matches. Of note for this clone: Its antigen is not identified.

This clonotype originated in an adult who received the AZD1222 COVID-19 vaccine. Sample: peripheral blood, taken 28 days after the second AZD1222 dose. J is TRBJ2-7 and V is TRBV10-3; TRBD2 aligns across 13 bases. The CDR3: CAIRAGTSGVSEQYF. CDR3 nucleotide sequence: TGTGCCATCAGGGCAGGGACTAGCGGGGTCTCCGAGCAGTACTTC.